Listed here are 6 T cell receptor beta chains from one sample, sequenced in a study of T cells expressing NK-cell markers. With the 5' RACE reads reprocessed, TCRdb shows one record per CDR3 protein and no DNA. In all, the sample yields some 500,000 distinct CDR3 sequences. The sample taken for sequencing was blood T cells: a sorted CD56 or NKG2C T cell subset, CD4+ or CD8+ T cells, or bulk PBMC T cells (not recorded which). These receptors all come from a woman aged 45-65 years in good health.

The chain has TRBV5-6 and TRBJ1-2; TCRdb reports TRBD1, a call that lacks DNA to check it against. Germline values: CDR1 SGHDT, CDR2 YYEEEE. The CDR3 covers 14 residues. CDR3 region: CASSSSGARYGYTF. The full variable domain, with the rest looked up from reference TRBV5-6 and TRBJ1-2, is DAGVTQSPTHLIKTRGQQVTLRCSPKSGHDTVSWYQQALGQGPQFIFQYYEEEERQRGNFPDRFSGHQFPNYSSELNVNALLLGDSALYLCASSSSGARYGYTFGSGTRLTVV.

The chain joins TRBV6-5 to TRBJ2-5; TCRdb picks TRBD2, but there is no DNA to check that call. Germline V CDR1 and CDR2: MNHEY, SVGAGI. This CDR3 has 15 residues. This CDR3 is CASSGQREGGETQYF.

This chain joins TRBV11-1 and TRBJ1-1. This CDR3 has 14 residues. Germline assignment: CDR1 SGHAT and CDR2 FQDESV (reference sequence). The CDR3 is CASNLWGMNTEAFF.

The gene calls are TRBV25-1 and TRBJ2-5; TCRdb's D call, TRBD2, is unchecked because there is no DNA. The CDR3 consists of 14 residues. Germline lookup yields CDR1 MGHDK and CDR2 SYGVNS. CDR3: CASSISGSGETQYF. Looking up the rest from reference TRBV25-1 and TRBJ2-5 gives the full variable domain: EADIYQTPRYLVIGTGKKITLECSQTMGHDKMYWYQQDPGMELHLIHYSYGVNSTEKGDLSSESTVSRIRTEHFPLTLESARPSHTSQYLCASSISGSGETQYFGPGTRLLVL.

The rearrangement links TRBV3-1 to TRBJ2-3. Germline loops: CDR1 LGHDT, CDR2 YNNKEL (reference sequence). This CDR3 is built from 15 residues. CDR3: CASSPVADPTDTQYF.

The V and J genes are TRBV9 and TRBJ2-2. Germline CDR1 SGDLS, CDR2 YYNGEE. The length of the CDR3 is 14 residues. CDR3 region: CASSVGQNTGELFF.